This entry lists 4 T cell receptor beta chains sequenced from one sample in a study of CD8 T cells in Susac syndrome. With random hexamers, about 0.5 to 1 ug RNA was reverse transcribed. In TCRdb, the immunoSEQ multiplex PCR reads were re-called with MiXCR into one record per CDR3 protein. The sample holds about 210,000 distinct CDR3 sequences; over 85% are singletons and the top ten take around 0.096%. The sequenced sample consisted of CD4+ T cells from PBMCs. The receptors here all came from a human donor in good health.

This chain connects TRBV6-5 to TRBJ1-6; D is unresolved. The CDR3 has 13 residues. Trimming left V 8 bases short and J 12 bases short, with 17 bases between. Per the germline V gene, CDR1 is MNHEY and CDR2 is SVGAGI. The CDR3 DNA sequence: TGTGCCAGCCGTTTCTCCCGACGCGGACCCCTCCACTTT. This encodes CASRFSRRGPLHF.

The chain combines TRBV6-6 with TRBJ2-2, with TRBD1 matching 9 bases. The V and J ends lost 10 bases and 4 bases, in that order; junction bases with no gene match: 4. The length of the CDR3 is 13 residues. Germline assignment: CDR1 MNHNY and CDR2 SVGAGI (reference sequence). CDR3 residues: CATGQGTTGELFF. The CDR3 DNA follows: TGTGCCACCGGACAGGGGACCACCGGGGAGCTGTTTTTT.

V usage is TRBV18 and J usage is TRBJ2-1, with D perhaps matching TRBD1 (5 bases). The CDR3 contains 15 residues. Germline V CDR1 and CDR2: KGHSH, LQKENI. The V gene lost 4 bases and the J gene lost 9 bases, with 19 bases spanning the gap. CDR3 nucleotide sequence: TGTGCCAGCTCACTCAAGGGGCCCCCGCTAGGTGAGCAGTTCTTC. Translation gives CASSLKGPPLGEQFF.

This chain links TRBV7-2 with TRBJ2-6; no reliable D call. The CDR3 runs 18 residues. V was shortened by 2 bases and J by 0 bases, with 14 bases between the two germline ends. In germline, CDR1 is SGHTA, CDR2 FQGNSA. CDR3 residues: CASSLKSVSRSGANVLTF. The CDR3 DNA reads as TGTGCCAGCAGCTTAAAATCAGTCTCCCGCTCTGGGGCCAACGTCCTGACTTTC.